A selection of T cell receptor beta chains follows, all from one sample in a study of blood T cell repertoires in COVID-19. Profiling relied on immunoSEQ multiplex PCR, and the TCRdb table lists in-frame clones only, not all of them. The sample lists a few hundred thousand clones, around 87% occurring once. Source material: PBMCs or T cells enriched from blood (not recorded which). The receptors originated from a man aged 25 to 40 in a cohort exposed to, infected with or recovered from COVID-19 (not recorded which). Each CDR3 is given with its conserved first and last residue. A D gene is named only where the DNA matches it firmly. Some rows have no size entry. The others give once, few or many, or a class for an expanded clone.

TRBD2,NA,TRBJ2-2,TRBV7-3,TGTGCCAGCAGCTTAGGACTAGCGGGGGCCGGGGAGCTGTTTTTT,CASSLGLAGAGELFF
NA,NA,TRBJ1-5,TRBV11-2,TGTGCCAGCAGCTTGTTAACAGGGAGTAACCAGCCCCAGCATTTT,CASSLLTGSNQPQHF
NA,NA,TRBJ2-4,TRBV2,TGTGCCAGCAGTTTTACAGAAGGCAAAAACATTCAGTACTTC,CASSFTEGKNIQYF
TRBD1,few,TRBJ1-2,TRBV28,TGTGCCAGCAGTTCCCCGGACAGGGGGTCCTATGGCTACACCTTC,CASSSPDRGSYGYTF
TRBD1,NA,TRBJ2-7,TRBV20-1,TGCAGTGCTAGTCCCCGGGGACAGGGGAACTACGAGCAGTACTTC,CSASPRGQGNYEQYF
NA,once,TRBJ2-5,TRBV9,NA,CASSFGPGQGAKTQYF
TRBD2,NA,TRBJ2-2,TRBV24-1,TGTGCCACCAGTGACCTAGCGGGAAGGCGTGGCACCGGGGAGCTGTTTTTT,CATSDLAGRRGTGELFF
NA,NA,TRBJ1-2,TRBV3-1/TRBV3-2,TGTGCCAGCAGCCTCGCAGGGGCGGAGGACTATGGCTACACCTTC,CASSLAGAEDYGYTF
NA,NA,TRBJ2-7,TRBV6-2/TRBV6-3,TGTGCCAGCAGTTACTCCCCCCGGGGGAGCTCCTACGAGCAGTACTTC,CASSYSPRGSSYEQYF
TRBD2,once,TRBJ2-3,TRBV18,TGTGCCAGCTCACTCCAAGCGGGAGGGAGCACAGATACGCAGTATTTT,CASSLQAGGSTDTQYF
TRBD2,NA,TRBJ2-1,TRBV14,TGTGCCAGCAGCCAACCGGGAGGCCTATCCTACAATGAGCAGTTCTTC,CASSQPGGLSYNEQFF
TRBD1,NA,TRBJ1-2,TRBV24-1,TGTGCCACCAGCTTTGGGACAGCTGATGGCTACACCTTC,CATSFGTADGYTF
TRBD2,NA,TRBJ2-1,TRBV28,TGTGCCAGCAGTTTAAACCCAGCGGGATATGAGCAGTTCTTC,CASSLNPAGYEQFF
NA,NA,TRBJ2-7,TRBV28,TGTGCCAGCAGTTTGGGGACGGGAGTAAAGGGCGAGCAGTACTTC,CASSLGTGVKGEQYF
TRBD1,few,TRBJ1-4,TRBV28,TGTGCCAGCAGTCTTTTATCGGGGACAGGGGGAGAAAAACTGTTTTTT,CASSLLSGTGGEKLFF
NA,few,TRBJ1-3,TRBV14,TGTGCCAGCAGCCAAGTTCGCGGACTCCTTTCTGGAAACACCATATATTTT,CASSQVRGLLSGNTIYF
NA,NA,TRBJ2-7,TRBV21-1,TGTGCCAGCAGCGACCATTCTAGGCCGACCGAGCAGTACTTC,CASSDHSRPTEQYF
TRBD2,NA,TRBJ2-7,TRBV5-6,TGTGCCAGCAGCGCCAACCTAGCGGGAGCGGGCGAGCAGTACTTC,CASSANLAGAGEQYF
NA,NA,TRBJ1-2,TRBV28,TGTGCCAGCAGTTTTATCCAGGACTATGGCTACACCTTC,CASSFIQDYGYTF
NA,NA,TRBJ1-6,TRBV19,TGTGCCAGTCGGGGCTATAATTCACCCCTCCACTTT,CASRGYNSPLHF
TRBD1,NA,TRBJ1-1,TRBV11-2,TGTGCCAGCAGCCTACCCCAGGGGGCTCTGAACACTGAAGCTTTCTTT,CASSLPQGALNTEAFF
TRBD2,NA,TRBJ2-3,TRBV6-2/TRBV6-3,TGTGCCAGCAGTTGGGGACTAGCGGGTACAACGGATACGCAGTATTTT,CASSWGLAGTTDTQYF
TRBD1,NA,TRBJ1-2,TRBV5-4,TGTGCCAGCAGCCCTCGGGAAGGGGGCCACTATGGCTACACCTTC,CASSPREGGHYGYTF
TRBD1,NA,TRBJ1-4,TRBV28,TGTGCCAGCAGCCTCTTTCCGGGACAGAGGAATGAAAAACTGTTTTTT,CASSLFPGQRNEKLFF